This entry lists 17 T cell receptor beta chains sequenced from one sample in a study of T cells in localized non-small cell lung cancer. TCRdb's copy holds only in-frame clones and misses some; the assay was immunoSEQ multiplex PCR. The sample shows some 2,000 clones, roughly 30% of them seen only once. The starting material was normal lung tissue next to the tumor, obtained before any cancer treatment. These receptors were taken from a male donor at least 60 years old with stage I squamous cell lung carcinoma.

The genes are TRBV6-8 and TRBJ2-7, with D maybe TRBD2 (6 bases). Germline V gene data show CDR1 as MNHGY and CDR2 as SAAAGT. V was pared by 6 bases and J by 2 bases, with 17 bases between. CDR3 size: 15 residues. CDR3: CASSKGSAGTYEQYF. DNA for the CDR3: TGTGCCAGCAGCAAAGGTAGTGCGGGAACCTACGAGCAGTACTTC.

This chain joins TRBV19 and TRBJ1-5; D uncertain. CDR1 LNHDA and CDR2 SQIVND come from the germline V gene (reference sequence). The V end was cut by 3 bases, the J end by 6 bases, with 9 bases between. CDR3 length: 13 residues. DNA of the CDR3: TGTGCCAGTAGTATCCAGGCTGGTCAGCCCCAGCATTTT. It specifies CASSIQAGQPQHF.

The chain couples TRBV11-3 to TRBJ2-7, with 9 bases lining up with TRBD2. CDR1 is SGHNT and CDR2 is YENEEA in the germline V gene. This CDR3 has 14 amino acids. The V gene end was trimmed by 3 bases and the J gene end by 7 bases; junction bases not matched to a gene: 7. The CDR3 loop reads CASSLAGGPGEQYF. As DNA, the CDR3 is TGTGCCAGCAGCTTGGCGGGAGGGCCGGGGGAGCAGTACTTC.

The chain recombines TRBV6-8 with TRBJ2-1, with D perhaps TRBD2 (5 bases). V lost 7 bases and J 5 bases, leaving 12 bases between the germline ends. The CDR3 has 13 amino acids. CDR1 and CDR2 (germline): MNHGY, SAAAGT. The CDR3 nucleotides are TGTGCCAGCACAGGCGGGCGAGACAATGAGCAGTTCTTC. It encodes CASTGGRDNEQFF.

This clone turned up a few times. The gene calls are TRBV11-3 and TRBJ1-2; D possibly corresponds to TRBD1 (6 bases). Trimming removed 4 bases at V and 3 bases at J, with 12 bases between. In germline, CDR1 is SGHNT, CDR2 YENEEA. This CDR3 has 14 amino acids. Here the CDR3 reads CASSSGESHYGYTF. In nucleotides, the CDR3 is TGTGCCAGCAGCTCAGGGGAATCGCACTATGGCTACACCTTC.

By proportion, this clone is large. The rearrangement joins TRBV6-8 to TRBJ2-7; D might be TRBD2 (5 bases). Germline values: CDR1 MNHGY, CDR2 SAAAGT. V was trimmed by 3 bases and J by 4 bases, leaving 16 bases between them. This CDR3 comprises 15 residues. The CDR3 sequence is CASSYYREGGYEQYF. The CDR3 bases are TGTGCCAGCAGTTATTACCGAGAGGGCGGGTACGAGCAGTACTTC.

The table lists this clone with a count of one. This chain uses TRBV19 with TRBJ2-7, with TRBD1 matching 9 bases. V lost 4 bases, J lost 4 bases, and 2 bases stayed unmatched. The V gene's germline CDR1 is LNHDA and CDR2 SQIVND (reference sequence). This CDR3 has 13 amino acids. The CDR3 here is CASSTTGGYEQYF. Written as DNA, the CDR3 is TGTGCCAGTAGTACGACAGGGGGGTACGAGCAGTACTTC.

This chain links TRBV29-1 with TRBJ2-7, with D unresolved. The CDR3 is 14 residues long. From germline, CDR1 is SQVTM and CDR2 ANQGSEA. The germline V and J ends were trimmed by 2 bases and 0 bases, with 11 bases remaining between them. This CDR3 is CSVELNPSSYEQYF. As DNA, the CDR3 is TGCAGCGTTGAACTCAACCCGAGCTCCTACGAGCAGTACTTC.

The CDR3 protein is CASSYQTAGTGGYGNQPQHF. The CDR3 DNA reads TGTGCCAGCAGTTACCAAACAGCGGGAACAGGGGGATATGGCAATCAGCCCCAGCATTTT. The V and J genes are TRBV6-8 and TRBJ1-5, with TRBD1 matching over 8 bases. CDR1 is MNHGY, CDR2 SAAAGT, per germline. The CDR3 contains 20 residues. After removal of 2 bases from V and 2 bases from J, the junction contained 17 bases not matched to a gene.

The chain has TRBV19 and TRBJ2-7; 8 bases match TRBD1. Germline loops: CDR1 LNHDA, CDR2 SQIVND (reference sequence). The length of the CDR3 is 15 residues. V was clipped by 3 bases and J by 4 bases; unmatched bases: 8. The DNA for the CDR3 is TGTGCCAGTAGTATTAATGGGGACAGGAGTTACGAGCAGTACTTC. Encoded protein: CASSINGDRSYEQYF.

The gene calls are TRBV11-3 and TRBJ2-3, with TRBD2 identical over 9 bases. Germline lookup yields CDR1 SGHNT and CDR2 YENEEA. CDR3 length: 16 amino acids. The V segment lost 5 bases and the J segment 7 bases; nucleotides outside the gene matches: 13. CDR3 DNA sequence: TGTGCCAGCAGCCTAACAGCGGGAGGTCTTGTTTATACGCAGTATTTT. The encoded protein is CASSLTAGGLVYTQYF. Drawing the rest from reference TRBV11-3 and TRBJ2-3, the complete variable domain is EAGVVQSPRYKIIEKKQPVAFWCNPISGHNTLYWYLQNLGQGPELLIRYENEEAVDDSQLPKDRFSAERLKGVDSTLKIQPAELGDSAVYLCASSLTAGGLVYTQYFGPGTRLTVL.

The gene calls are TRBV5-1 and TRBJ2-1; 9 bases match TRBD1. The trim removed 4 bases at V and 2 bases at J, leaving 4 bases unmatched. The germline V gene encodes CDR1 SGHRS and CDR2 YFSETQ. The CDR3 sequence is 15 residues long. DNA for the CDR3: TGCGCCAGCAGCCCGGGACAGGGCACCTACAATGAGCAGTTCTTC. It translates to CASSPGQGTYNEQFF.

The rearrangement links TRBV19 to TRBJ2-6; unclear D gene. The CDR3 totals 17 residues. Trimming took off 7 bases at V and 0 bases at J, with 16 bases between the two ends. Per the germline V gene, CDR1 is LNHDA and CDR2 is SQIVND (reference sequence). DNA for the CDR3: TGTGCCAGTACCTCGGACGGACGGCGCTCTGGGGCCAACGTCCTGACTTTC. Translating it yields CASTSDGRRSGANVLTF. Variable domain in full (rest from reference TRBV19 and TRBJ2-6): DGGITQSPKYLFRKEGQNVTLSCEQNLNHDAMYWYRQDPGQGLRLIYYSQIVNDFQKGDIAEGYSVSREKKESFPLTVTSAQKNPTAFYLCASTSDGRRSGANVLTFGAGSRLTVL.

This clone occurred a few times. The J gene is TRBJ2-6, the V gene TRBV19; TRBD1 matches 10 bases. J gave up 2 bases and V 5 bases, and 3 bases lay outside the gene matches. The CDR3 is made up of 16 amino acids. CDR1 is LNHDA and CDR2 is SQIVND in the germline V gene (reference sequence). CDR3 region: CASSATGGAGANVLTF. DNA of the CDR3: TGTGCCAGTAGTGCGACAGGGGGCGCTGGGGCCAACGTCCTGACTTTC.

The V and J genes are TRBV6-8 and TRBJ1-3, with unresolved D. The CDR3 runs to 15 residues. V lost 5 bases and J 3 bases, leaving 14 bases between the germline ends. Germline V gene data show CDR1 as MNHGY and CDR2 as SAAAGT. CDR3 in amino acids: CASSRPVGGGNTIYF. The CDR3 bases are TGTGCCAGCAGTCGACCCGTGGGCGGTGGAAACACCATATATTTT.

The chain combines TRBV11-3 with TRBJ1-3; the match to TRBD1 covers 7 bases. V dropped 5 bases and J dropped 2; count of bases not matched to a gene: 6. Germline V gene sequence: CDR1 SGHNT, CDR2 YENEEA. This CDR3 contains 15 residues. The DNA of the CDR3 is TGTGCCAGCAGCCTTACAGGGGTCCCTGGAAACACCATATATTTT. It translates to CASSLTGVPGNTIYF.

This clone is medium-sized in the sample. The V gene is TRBV11-3, the J gene TRBJ1-5; D is ambiguous. V shed 8 bases and J shed 1 base, with 12 bases lying between them. This CDR3 has 14 amino acids. The germline gives CDR1 SGHNT, CDR2 YENEEA. The CDR3 nucleotides are TGTGCCAGCGGCTCAGGACCCAGCAATCAGCCCCAGCATTTT. This encodes CASGSGPSNQPQHF.